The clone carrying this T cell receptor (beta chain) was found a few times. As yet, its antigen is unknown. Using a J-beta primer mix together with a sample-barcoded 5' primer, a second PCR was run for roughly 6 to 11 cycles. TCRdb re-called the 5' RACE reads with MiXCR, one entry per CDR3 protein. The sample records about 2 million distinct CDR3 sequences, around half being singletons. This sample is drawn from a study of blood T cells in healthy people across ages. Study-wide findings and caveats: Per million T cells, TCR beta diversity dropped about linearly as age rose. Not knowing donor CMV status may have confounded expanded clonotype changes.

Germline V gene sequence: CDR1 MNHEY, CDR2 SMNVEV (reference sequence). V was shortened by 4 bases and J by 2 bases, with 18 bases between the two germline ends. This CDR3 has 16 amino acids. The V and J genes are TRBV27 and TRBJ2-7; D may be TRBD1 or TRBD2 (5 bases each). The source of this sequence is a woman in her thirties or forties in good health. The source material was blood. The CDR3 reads CASSSRRGSKAYEQYF. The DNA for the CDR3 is TGTGCCAGCAGTTCCCGCCGGGGCTCAAAGGCCTACGAGCAGTACTTC.